Shown below are 21 T cell receptor beta chains from a single sample sequenced in a study of blood T cell repertoires in COVID-19. Clones were read by immunoSEQ multiplex PCR, and TCRdb kept only the in-frame ones, dropping some. The sample contains about 160,000 clones, 82% of which appear only once. Material: peripheral blood. Receptor source: a woman in her thirties or forties with COVID-19, enrolled during active disease.

The chain employs TRBV29-1 and TRBJ2-3; D is ambiguous. This CDR3 is 12 amino acids long. V was shortened by 3 bases and J by 2 bases, with 6 bases between the two germline ends. Germline CDR1 is SQVTM and CDR2 is ANQGSEA. CDR3 bases: TGCAGCGTTGACCACAACACAGATACGCAGTATTTT. It codes for CSVDHNTDTQYF.

This chain connects TRBV30 to TRBJ1-6; D remains unclear. Germline loops: CDR1 GTSNPN, CDR2 SVGIG (reference sequence). Trimming cost V 3 bases and J 0 bases, with 12 bases left between them. The CDR3 contains 16 residues. The CDR3 DNA sequence: TGTGCCTGGAGCTTCGGCGGGAGCTCCTATAATTCACCCCTCCACTTT. Amino acid sequence: CAWSFGGSSYNSPLHF.

This chain uses TRBV5-4 with TRBJ2-1; 8 nucleotides align to TRBD2. The CDR3 length is 16 residues. Germline V gene sequence: CDR1 SGHNT, CDR2 YYREEE (reference sequence). V shed 2 bases and J 4 bases; nucleotides not matched to a gene: 8. Written as DNA, the CDR3 is TGTGCCAGCAGCTTTGGCACCGGGACTAGGTACAATGAGCAGTTCTTC. Translating gives CASSFGTGTRYNEQFF. Supplemented by reference TRBV5-4 and TRBJ2-1, the full variable domain reads ETGVTQSPTHLIKTRGQQVTLRCSSQSGHNTVSWYQQALGQGPQFIFQYYREEENGRGNFPPRFSGLQFPNYSSELNVNALELDDSALYLCASSFGTGTRYNEQFFGPGTRLTVL.

The J gene is TRBJ2-1, the V gene TRBV5-3, with 10 nucleotides matching TRBD2. TRBV5-3 is flagged as an ORF with uncertain function. With 2 bases clipped from V and 5 bases from J, the junction kept 7 bases outside the gene matches. This CDR3 has 16 amino acids. The CDR3 nucleotides are TGTGCCAGAAGCTTTATTCGGACTAGCGGTAACAATGAGCAGTTCTTC. Protein product: CARSFIRTSGNNEQFF.

This clone was observed many times. The rearrangement uses TRBV29-1 and TRBJ1-4, with D maybe TRBD1 (5 bases). CDR3 length: 12 residues. Germline-derived CDR1 and CDR2 are SQVTM and ANQGSEA. V lost 4 bases to trimming and J lost 7 bases, with 10 bases between them. The CDR3 loop reads CSVAEGREKLFF. The CDR3 region has the DNA TGCAGCGTTGCGGAGGGGCGTGAAAAACTGTTTTTT.

This chain's CDR3 is CASSQDPGQLTDTQYF. The CDR3 region has the DNA TGTGCCAGCAGCCAAGACCCTGGACAACTTACAGATACGCAGTATTTT. The J gene is TRBJ2-3, the V gene TRBV3-1 (or the pseudogene TRBV3-2), with a weak D call TRBD1 (5 bases). The CDR3 loop spans 16 amino acids. Germline V CDR1 and CDR2: LGHDT, YNNKEL (reference sequence). V was shortened by 0 bases and J by 3 bases, with 13 bases between the two germline ends.

The V gene is TRBV25-1, the J gene TRBJ2-4; TRBD1 matches at 9 bases. CDR1 MGHDK and CDR2 SYGVNS come from the germline V gene. The V gene end was trimmed by 1 base and the J gene end by 4 bases; junction bases not matched to a gene: 2. The CDR3 covers 15 residues. CDR3 sequence reads: CASSESGTGKNIQYF. CDR3 nucleotide sequence: TGTGCCAGCAGTGAATCGGGGACAGGGAAAAACATTCAGTACTTC.

This chain links TRBV5-6 with TRBJ2-2; weak D call: TRBD1 (6 bases). Germline-derived CDR1 and CDR2 are SGHDT and YYEEEE. V was cut by 4 bases and J by 6 bases, with 19 bases left in between. The CDR3 is made up of 16 amino acids. CDR3 DNA sequence: TGTGCCAGCAGCCCGGGCCCAGGGGATGGGGCCGGGGAGCTGTTTTTT. The encoded protein is CASSPGPGDGAGELFF.

The CDR3 protein is CASSQASEAFF. The CDR3 region has the DNA TGTGCCAGCAGCCAAGCCAGTGAAGCTTTCTTT. The J gene is TRBJ1-1, the V gene TRBV3-1 (or the pseudogene TRBV3-2); D gene ambiguous. CDR1 and CDR2 from the germline V gene are LGHDT and YNNKEL (reference sequence). V was trimmed by 1 base and J by 7 bases, leaving 4 bases between them. CDR3 length: 11 amino acids.

This clone appeared a single time. The chain uses TRBV4-2 and TRBJ1-2; the D gene is possibly TRBD1 (6 bases). The CDR3 is made up of 17 amino acids. The V and J ends lost 0 bases and 7 bases respectively, with 21 bases between them. CDR1 is LGHNA and CDR2 is YNFKEQ in the germline V gene. As DNA, the CDR3 is TGTGCCAGCAGCCAAGATCTGTTTGGCAGGGGACCCGGTGGCTACACCTTC. It is translated as CASSQDLFGRGPGGYTF.

On this clone: Additional DNA sequences in this sample encode the identical CDR3. The CDR3 DNA sequence: TGTGCCAGCTCACCATACACCCAAGAGACCCAGTACTTC. Protein sequence: CASSPYTQETQYF. The rearrangement joins TRBV18 to TRBJ2-5; no firm D call. The germline V gene has CDR1 KGHSH and CDR2 LQKENI. The germline V and J ends were trimmed by 2 bases and 1 base, with 5 bases remaining between them. This CDR3 has 13 residues. Full variable domain (rest looked up from reference TRBV18 and TRBJ2-5): NAGVMQNPRHLVRRRGQEARLRCSPMKGHSHVYWYRQLPEEGLKFMVYLQKENIIDESGMPKERFSAEFPKEGPSILRIQQVVRGDSAAYFCASSPYTQETQYFGPGTRLLVL.

The chain carries TRBV7-2 and TRBJ2-1; 10 nucleotides align to TRBD1. The CDR3 extends over 18 amino acids. V lost 4 bases, J lost 4 bases, and 13 bases stayed unmatched. Germline CDR1 is SGHTA and CDR2 is FQGNSA. The CDR3 coding sequence is TGTGCCAGCAGCTCAGGGACAGGGGAAGCGGGAGATTACAATGAGCAGTTCTTC. Its protein is CASSSGTGEAGDYNEQFF.

The CDR3 loop is CAISDIAGEPPNTGELFF. The CDR3 nucleotides are TGTGCCATCAGTGATATAGCGGGGGAGCCACCGAACACCGGGGAGCTGTTTTTT. This chain uses TRBV10-3 with TRBJ2-2, with TRBD2 matching 9 bases. Germline loops: CDR1 ENHRY, CDR2 SYGVKD. This CDR3 spans 18 amino acids. J was trimmed by 0 bases and V by 3 bases; bases with no gene match: 8.

This clone was recorded once. The genes are TRBV6-5 and TRBJ1-2; 9 positions agree with TRBD1. Germline trimming cut 5 bases from V and 7 bases from J; bases unmatched to any gene: 8. In germline, CDR1 is MNHEY, CDR2 SVGAGI. There are 14 residues in the CDR3. In DNA, the CDR3 is TGTGCCAGCAGTACCCGGGACAGGGCCTTTGGCTACACCTTC. It yields the protein CASSTRDRAFGYTF.

This clone is a singleton in its sample. The rearrangement joins TRBV7-9 to TRBJ2-3; 7 bases line up with TRBD2. Germline values: CDR1 SEHNR, CDR2 FQNEAQ (reference sequence). CDR3 length equals 16 residues. V lost 5 bases and J lost 3; bases outside the gene matches: 11. This chain's CDR3 is CASSLLPSGLTDTQYF. The CDR3 DNA is TGTGCCAGCAGCCTCCTACCTAGCGGCCTTACAGATACGCAGTATTTT.

The chain carries TRBV6-6 and TRBJ2-7, with unresolved D. V shed 5 bases and J shed 8 bases, with 13 bases lying between them. The V gene's germline CDR1 is MNHNY and CDR2 SVGAGI (reference sequence). CDR3 length: 12 amino acids. Written as DNA, the CDR3 is TGTGCCAGCAGTACCCGTGGCCTTAAGCAGTACGTC. This gives the protein CASSTRGLKQYV.

The count of this clone is one. The V gene is TRBV15, the J gene TRBJ1-1, with 7 bases that match TRBD1. The CDR3 runs 13 residues. Germline-derived CDR1 and CDR2 are LNHNV and YYDKDF (reference sequence). V shed 6 bases, J shed 1 base, and the junction held 2 bases outside the gene matches. DNA of the CDR3: TGTGCCACCAGGTGGGACAGGAACACTGAAGCTTTCTTT. Amino acids: CATRWDRNTEAFF. Together with reference TRBV15 and TRBJ1-1, the CDR3 gives the full variable domain: DAMVIQNPRYQVTQFGKPVTLSCSQTLNHNVMYWYQQKSSQAPKLLFHYYDKDFNNEADTPDNFQSRRPNTSFCFLDIRSPGLGDTAMYLCATRWDRNTEAFFGQGTRLTVV.

This clone was counted a single time. The chain recombines TRBV9 with TRBJ1-4, with D maybe TRBD1 (6 bases). This CDR3 contains 15 residues. Germline values: CDR1 SGDLS, CDR2 YYNGEE. Trimming removed 2 bases at V and 4 bases at J, with 12 bases between. In DNA, the CDR3 is TGTGCCAGCAGCGTTTTGGACAGCGTTAATGAAAAACTGTTTTTT. Amino acid sequence: CASSVLDSVNEKLFF.

DNA of the CDR3: TGTGCCAGCAGCTTCAGGGCAGGTGGGGAACTGTTTTTT. Translation gives CASSFRAGGELFF. The chain recombines TRBV7-2 with TRBJ1-4; a possible D gene is TRBD1 (5 bases). CDR3 length: 13 amino acids. Germline CDR1 is SGHTA and CDR2 is FQGNSA. V lost 3 bases and J lost 12, with 14 bases in between.

The CDR3 is CASSYSQDRMGNQPQHF. In DNA form, the CDR3 reads TGTGCCAGCAGTTACAGTCAGGACAGGATGGGCAATCAGCCCCAGCATTTT. This chain joins TRBV6-2 or TRBV6-3 and TRBJ1-5, with 7 bases fitting TRBD1. Germline V gene lookup returns CDR1 MNHEY and CDR2 SVGEGT. V trimming: 2 bases; J trimming: 2 bases; junction bases outside the gene matches: 9. This CDR3 is 17 amino acids long.

This rearrangement joins TRBV6-6 to TRBJ2-1; D ambiguous. Germline loops: CDR1 MNHNY, CDR2 SVGAGI (reference sequence). V was trimmed by 7 bases and J by 0 bases, leaving 10 bases between them. The CDR3 has 14 residues. The chain's CDR3 is CASNEYSSYNEQFF. CDR3 DNA sequence: TGTGCCAGCAACGAATACAGCTCCTACAATGAGCAGTTCTTC.